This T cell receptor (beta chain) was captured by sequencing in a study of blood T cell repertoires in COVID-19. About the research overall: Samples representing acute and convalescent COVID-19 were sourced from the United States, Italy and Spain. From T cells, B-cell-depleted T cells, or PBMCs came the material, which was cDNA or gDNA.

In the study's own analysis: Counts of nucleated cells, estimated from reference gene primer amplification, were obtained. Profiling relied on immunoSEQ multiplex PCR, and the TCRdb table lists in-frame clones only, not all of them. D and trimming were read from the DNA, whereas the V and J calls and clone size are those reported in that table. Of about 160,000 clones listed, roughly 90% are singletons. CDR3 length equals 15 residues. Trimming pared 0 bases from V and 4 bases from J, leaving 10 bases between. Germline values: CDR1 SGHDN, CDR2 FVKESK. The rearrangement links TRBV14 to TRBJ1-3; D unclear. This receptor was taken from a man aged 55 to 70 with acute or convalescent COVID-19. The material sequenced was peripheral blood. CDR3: CASSQDETLGNTIYF. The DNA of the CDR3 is TGTGCCAGCAGCCAAGATGAGACACTGGGAAACACCATATATTTT.